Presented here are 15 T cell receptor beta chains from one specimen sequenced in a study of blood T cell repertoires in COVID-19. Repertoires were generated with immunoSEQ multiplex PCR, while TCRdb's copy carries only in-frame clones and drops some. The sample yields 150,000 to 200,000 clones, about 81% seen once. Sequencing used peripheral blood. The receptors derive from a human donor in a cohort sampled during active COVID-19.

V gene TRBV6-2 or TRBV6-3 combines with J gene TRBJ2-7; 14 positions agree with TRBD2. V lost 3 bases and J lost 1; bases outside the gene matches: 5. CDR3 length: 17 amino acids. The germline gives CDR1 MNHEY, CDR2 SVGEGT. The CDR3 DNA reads TGTGCCAGCAGTTATGGGACTAGCGGGAGTTGGTCCTACGAGCAGTACTTC. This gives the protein CASSYGTSGSWSYEQYF.

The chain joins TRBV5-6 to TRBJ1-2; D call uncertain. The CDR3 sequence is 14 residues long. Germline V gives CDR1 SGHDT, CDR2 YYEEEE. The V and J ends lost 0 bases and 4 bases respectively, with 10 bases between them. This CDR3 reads CASSLEHRLYGYTF. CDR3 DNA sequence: TGTGCCAGCAGCTTGGAACACCGCCTCTATGGCTACACCTTC.

CDR3 bases: TGTGCCATCAGTGAATTGACTAGCGGGAGCCACGAGCAGTACTTC. It is translated as CAISELTSGSHEQYF. The chain carries TRBV10-3 and TRBJ2-7; 12 bases fit TRBD2. CDR1 is ENHRY, CDR2 SYGVKD, per germline. Germline trimming cut 3 bases from V and 5 bases from J; bases unmatched to any gene: 5. This CDR3 region has 15 residues.

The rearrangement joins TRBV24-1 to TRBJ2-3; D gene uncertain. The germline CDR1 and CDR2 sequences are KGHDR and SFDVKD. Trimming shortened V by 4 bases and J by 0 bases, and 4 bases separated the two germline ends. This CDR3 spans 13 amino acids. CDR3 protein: CATSDSSTDTQYF. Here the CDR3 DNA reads TGTGCCACCAGTGACAGTAGCACAGATACGCAGTATTTT.

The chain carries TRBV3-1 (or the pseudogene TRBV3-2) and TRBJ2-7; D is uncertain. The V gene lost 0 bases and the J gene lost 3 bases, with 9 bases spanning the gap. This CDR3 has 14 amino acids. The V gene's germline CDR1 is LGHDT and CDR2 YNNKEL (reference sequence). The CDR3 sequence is CASSQDGRNYEQYF. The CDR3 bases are TGTGCCAGCAGCCAAGATGGCAGGAACTACGAGCAGTACTTC.

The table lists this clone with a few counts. CDR3 loop: CASSDAGGVGQNEKLFF. The DNA for the CDR3 is TGTGCCAGCAGCGATGCGGGAGGAGTTGGGCAGAATGAAAAACTGTTTTTT. This rearrangement joins TRBV9 to TRBJ1-4; D gene unclear. The CDR3 runs to 17 residues. Trimming removed 3 bases at V and 5 bases at J, with 20 bases between. Germline V lookup: CDR1 SGDLS, CDR2 YYNGEE.

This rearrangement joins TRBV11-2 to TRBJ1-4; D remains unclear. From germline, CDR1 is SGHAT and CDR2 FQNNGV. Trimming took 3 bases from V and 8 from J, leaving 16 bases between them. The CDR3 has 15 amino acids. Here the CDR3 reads CASSLAGGSWEKLFF. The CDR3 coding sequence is TGTGCCAGCAGCTTGGCCGGCGGGAGTTGGGAAAAACTGTTTTTT.

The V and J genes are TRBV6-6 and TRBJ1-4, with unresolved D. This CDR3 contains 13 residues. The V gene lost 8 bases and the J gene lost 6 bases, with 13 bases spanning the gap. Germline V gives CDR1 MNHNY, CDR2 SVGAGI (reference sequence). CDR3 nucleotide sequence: TGTGCCAGCGAATACGTGGCAGATGAAAAACTGTTTTTT. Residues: CASEYVADEKLFF.

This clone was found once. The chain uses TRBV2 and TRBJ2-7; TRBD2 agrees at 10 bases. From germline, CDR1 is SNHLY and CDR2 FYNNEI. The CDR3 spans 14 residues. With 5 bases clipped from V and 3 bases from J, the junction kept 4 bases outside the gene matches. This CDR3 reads CASSWTSGFYEQYF. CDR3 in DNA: TGTGCCAGCAGTTGGACTAGCGGATTCTACGAGCAGTACTTC.

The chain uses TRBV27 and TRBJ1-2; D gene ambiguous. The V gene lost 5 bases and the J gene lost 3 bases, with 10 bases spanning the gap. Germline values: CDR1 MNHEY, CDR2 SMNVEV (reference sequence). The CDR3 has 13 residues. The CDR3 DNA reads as TGTGCCAGCAGTCCAAGAGACTACTATGGCTACACCTTC. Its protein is CASSPRDYYGYTF.

The CDR3 is CASSGGTGPYNSPLHF. DNA of the CDR3: TGTGCCAGCAGCGGAGGGACAGGGCCCTATAATTCACCCCTCCACTTT. The chain carries TRBV9 and TRBJ1-6, with 9 bases that match TRBD1. Trimming removed 3 bases from V and 2 bases from J; junction bases left unmatched: 3. Germline V CDR1 and CDR2: SGDLS, YYNGEE. The CDR3 sequence is 16 residues long.

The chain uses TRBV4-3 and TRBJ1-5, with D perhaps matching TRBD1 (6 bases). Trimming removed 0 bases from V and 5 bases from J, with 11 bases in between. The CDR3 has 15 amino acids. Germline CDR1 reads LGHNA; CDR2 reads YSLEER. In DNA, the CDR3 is TGCGCCAGCAGCCAAGATGGACAGTTTTATCAGCCCCAGCATTTT. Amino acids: CASSQDGQFYQPQHF.

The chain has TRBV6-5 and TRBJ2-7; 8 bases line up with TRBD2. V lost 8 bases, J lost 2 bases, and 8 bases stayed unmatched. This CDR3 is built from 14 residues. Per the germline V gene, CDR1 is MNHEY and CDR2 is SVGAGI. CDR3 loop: CASFPGGSTYEQYF. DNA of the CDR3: TGTGCCAGCTTCCCGGGGGGGTCCACCTACGAGCAGTACTTC.

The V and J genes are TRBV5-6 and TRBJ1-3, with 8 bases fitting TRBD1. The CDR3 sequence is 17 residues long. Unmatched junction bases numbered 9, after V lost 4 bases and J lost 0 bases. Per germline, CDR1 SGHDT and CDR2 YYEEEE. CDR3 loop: CASSEPGQDFSGNTIYF. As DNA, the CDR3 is TGTGCCAGCAGCGAGCCGGGACAGGATTTCTCTGGAAACACCATATATTTT.

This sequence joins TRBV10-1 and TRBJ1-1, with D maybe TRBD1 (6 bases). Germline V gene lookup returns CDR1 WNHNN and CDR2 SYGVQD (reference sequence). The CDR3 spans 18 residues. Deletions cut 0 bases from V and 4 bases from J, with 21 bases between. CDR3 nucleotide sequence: TGCGCCAGCAGTGAGTCGGGTGAAGGGACGGACAGAGGCACTGAAGCTTTCTTT. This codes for CASSESGEGTDRGTEAFF.